This T cell receptor (beta chain) derives from a study of CXCR3-negative and CXCR3-positive naive CD8 T cells. UMI-labeled 5' RACE yielded the TRB cDNA libraries. Using the 5' RACE reads, TCRdb records one entry per CDR3 protein without DNA. This listing includes 40,000 to 55,000 distinct CDR3 sequences. Researchers reported sorting every CD8+ T cell subset in triplicate, a few hundred thousand cells per sort. Phenotypically, naive CD8+ T cells corresponded to CD45RO-CCR7+CD27+CD95-. The CDR3 consists of 13 residues. Germline lookup yields CDR1 MDHEN and CDR2 SYDVKM. This receptor was identified in a human donor in good health. Some clones in this sample may be carry-over from other donors' samples. Source material: naive CXCR3- CD8+ T cells from blood. As to subset: CD45RO-CCR7+CD27+CD95- naive CD8+ T cells lacking CXCR3 (TNR3-). This rearrangement joins TRBV28 to TRBJ2-7. This CDR3 reads CASSFTSSYEQYF.